This T cell receptor beta chain stems from a study of vaccination and CD4 T cells after COVID-19 (dated by TCRdb to between 2021 and 2023). Background on the whole study: Convalescent patients had a positive SARS-CoV-2 result on nasal swab PCR, and of these patients, some 10 had mild disease and one had severe disease. Post-COVID blood samples from convalescent patients were collected a median of 101 days after diagnosis, with a range of 35 to 161 days. Overlapping spike peptide pools from SARS-CoV-2 and from the common cold coronaviruses HCoV-NL63, HCoV-OC43 and HCoV-229E were used as culture stimuli. In the convalescent cohort there were six males and four females, among whom were two Hispanic individuals, seven Caucasians, two Asians and one multiracial person. In over 8 COVID-19 convalescent patients and a handful of infection-naive healthy vaccine recipients, researchers compared the spike-specific CD4+ TCR repertoire from before mRNA vaccination with the repertoire from after. Post-vaccine blood samples were obtained a median of around 67 days after the second vaccine dose, with a range of about 12 to 241 days. Control cultures used a CEFX viral epitope pool as positive control, an HIV-1 Nef peptide pool as negative control, or no peptide. Participants got two doses of the Pfizer-BioNTech BNT162b2 vaccine (n=8) or two doses of the Moderna mRNA-1273 vaccine (n=2).

Concerning this clonotype: What antigen it recognizes has not been identified. It has no much larger one-base neighbor in the sample; base qualities were not kept.

What the work shows at the level of the full study, not this receptor alone: The number of convalescent patients in the study was relatively small, and the study did not examine early timepoints following natural infection. In convalescent patients, a median around 86% of post-vaccine SARS-CoV-2-reactive clones were detected only after vaccination, suggesting vaccine-specific priming. An increase in the median number of SARS-CoV-2-reactive clonotypes from 21 after infection to 38 after vaccination was observed, but the change was not found to be significant. Of the vaccine-specific clones in convalescent patients, 304 of 307, or nearly all, reacted only to SARS-CoV-2 spike and did not cross-react with common cold coronaviruses.

Taken with the paper, the label for treatment or condition translates to: approximately nine-day PBMC culture with coronavirus spike peptide pools or control peptides (ViraFEST assay). The study used the ViraFEST assay, which expanded antigen-specific T cells with peptide pools and then identified expanded clonotypes by TCR sequencing. The positive SARS-CoV-2 PCR tests of the convalescent patients were dated from March to December 2020, before the Alpha, Beta and Delta variants emerged in the United States. Each well held 1.5 million to 2.5 million PBMCs cultured with 10 ug/ml peptide pools in IMDM containing 5% human AB serum and roughly 9.3 IU/ml IL-2. Half of the culture medium was replaced with fresh IL-2-containing medium on days 3 and 7. CD4+ T cells were isolated after approximately ten days of culture through negative selection using the EasySep CD4+ T cell isolation kit. Ficoll-Paque Plus gradient centrifugation was used to isolate PBMCs from whole blood, and the isolated PBMCs were then either used fresh or cryopreserved at -140C. In general, triplicate wells were set up for every culture condition.

From the cysteine through the phenylalanine, the CDR3 covers 15 amino acids. Solely the CDR3 DNA is kept, with 45 bases framed from the first base. V sheds 6 bases and J sheds 0 bases, leaving 12 bases between their ends. Sequences MNHNS (CDR1) and SASEGT (CDR2) are obtained from the germline V gene. Library generation was performed with PCR. TCR sequencing of DNA from cultured CD4+ T cells used the Oncomine TCR Beta short-read assay at the Johns Hopkins FTIC core. The QIAamp micro DNA kit was used to extract genomic DNA from the cultured CD4+ T cells. Oncomine TCR Beta libraries made from cultured CD4+ T cells were pooled using unique dual indexes and sequenced on an Illumina iSeq 100. As for the authors' bioinformatics: Non-productive sequences were removed, and CDR3s not starting with C, not ending with F or W, or shorter than 7 amino acids were discarded. Antigen-specific clonotypes were identified using the MANAFEST web application through comparison of peptide-stimulated wells with reference and other culture wells. For a clone to be called positive, the clone needed an FDR below 0.05, an odds ratio above 5, and a productive frequency above 0.1% in at least two of three replicate wells. Cross-reactive clonotypes were defined as significantly expanded in both SARS-CoV-2 spike wells and at least one common cold coronavirus spike condition. Levenshtein distances (stringdist) and unrooted phylogenetic trees (ape) in R version 3.6.1 were used to assess CDR3 homology. The raw public data were reprocessed by TCRdb itself: fastp quality trimming at Q25, MiXCR clonotype calling, in-frame beta chains only. Duplicate CDR3 protein sequences are folded into a single record with the most common DNA and genes. These V and J calls derive from TCRdb rather than the authors' analysis. For this sample the table gives 10,000 to 13,000 distinct CDR3 sequences, of which approximately 49% were detected only once. In total, the top ten clones hold under 12% of the sample.

This clonotype was obtained from a human donor who had recovered from COVID-19. The chain employs TRBV6-1 and TRBJ1-3, with TRBD1 perhaps the D gene, on 5 matching bases. What was sequenced was CD4+ T cells from blood, cultured in vitro. DNA sequence: TGTGCCAGCAGCCCGGGACTTGACTCTGGAAACACCATATATTTT. Its product reads: CASSPGLDSGNTIYF.